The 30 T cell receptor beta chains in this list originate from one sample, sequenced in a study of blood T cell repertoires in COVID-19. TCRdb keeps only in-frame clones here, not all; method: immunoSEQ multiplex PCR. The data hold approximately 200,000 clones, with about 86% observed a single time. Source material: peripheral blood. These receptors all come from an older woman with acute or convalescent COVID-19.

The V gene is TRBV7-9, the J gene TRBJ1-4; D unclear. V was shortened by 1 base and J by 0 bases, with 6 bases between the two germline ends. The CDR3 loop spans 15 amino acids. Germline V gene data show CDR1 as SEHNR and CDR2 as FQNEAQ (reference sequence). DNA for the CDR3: TGTGCCAGCAGCTTAGGGGCCACAACTAATGAAAAACTGTTTTTT. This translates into CASSLGATTNEKLFF.

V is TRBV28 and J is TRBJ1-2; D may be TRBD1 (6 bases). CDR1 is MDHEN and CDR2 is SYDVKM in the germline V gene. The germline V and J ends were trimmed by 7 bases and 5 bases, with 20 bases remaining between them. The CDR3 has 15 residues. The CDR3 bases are TGTGCCAGCAACAACCCATTCCCAGGGGTATATGGCTACACCTTC. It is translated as CASNNPFPGVYGYTF.

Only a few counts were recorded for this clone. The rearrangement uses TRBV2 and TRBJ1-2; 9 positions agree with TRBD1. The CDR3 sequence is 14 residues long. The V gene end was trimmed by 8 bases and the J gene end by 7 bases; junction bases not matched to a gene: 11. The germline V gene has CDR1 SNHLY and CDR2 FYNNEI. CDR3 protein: CASADRGWDRGYTF. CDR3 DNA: TGTGCCAGCGCGGACAGGGGCTGGGATCGTGGCTACACCTTC.

Here the CDR3 DNA reads TGTGCCATCAGTGAGTCGGGAGGGTACATTGGCGAGCAGTACTTC. It encodes CAISESGGYIGEQYF. The gene calls are TRBV10-3 and TRBJ2-7; 7 bases align to TRBD2. This CDR3 region has 15 residues. The V gene end was trimmed by 0 bases and the J gene end by 6 bases; junction bases not matched to a gene: 8. CDR1 ENHRY and CDR2 SYGVKD come from the germline V gene.

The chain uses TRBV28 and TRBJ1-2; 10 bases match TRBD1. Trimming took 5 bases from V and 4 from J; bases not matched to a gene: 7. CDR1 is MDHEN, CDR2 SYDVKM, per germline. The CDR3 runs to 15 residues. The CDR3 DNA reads TGTGCCAGCAGTATGCCGGGACAGGGGAGCTATGGCTACACCTTC. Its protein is CASSMPGQGSYGYTF.

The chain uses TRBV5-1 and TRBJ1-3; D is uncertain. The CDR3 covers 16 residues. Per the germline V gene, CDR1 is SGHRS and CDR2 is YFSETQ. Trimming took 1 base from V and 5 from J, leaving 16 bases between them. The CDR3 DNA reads TGCGCCAGCAGCTTGACCTCGACAAGCAAGCGAAACACCATATATTTT. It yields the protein CASSLTSTSKRNTIYF. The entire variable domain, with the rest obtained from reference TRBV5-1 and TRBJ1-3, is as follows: KAGVTQTPRYLIKTRGQQVTLSCSPISGHRSVSWYQQTPGQGLQFLFEYFSETQRNKGNFPGRFSGRQFSNSRSEMNVSTLELGDSALYLCASSLTSTSKRNTIYFGEGSWLTVV.

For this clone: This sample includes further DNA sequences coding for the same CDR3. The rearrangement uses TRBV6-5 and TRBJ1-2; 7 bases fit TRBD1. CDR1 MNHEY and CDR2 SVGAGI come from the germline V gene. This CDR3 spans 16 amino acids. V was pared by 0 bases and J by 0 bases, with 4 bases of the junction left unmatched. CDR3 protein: CASSYSRTGPNYGYTF. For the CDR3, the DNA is TGTGCCAGCAGTTACTCTAGGACAGGACCTAACTATGGCTACACCTTC.

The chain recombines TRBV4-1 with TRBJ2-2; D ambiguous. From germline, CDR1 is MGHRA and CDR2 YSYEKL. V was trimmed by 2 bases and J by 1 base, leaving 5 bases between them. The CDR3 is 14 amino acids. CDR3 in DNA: TGCGCCAGCAGCCAAATACAGAACACCGGGGAGCTGTTTTTT. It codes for CASSQIQNTGELFF.

CDR3 sequence (DNA): TGTGCCAGCATAACAGGGGACTCTGGCGGGGAGCTGTTTTTT. Protein: CASITGDSGGELFF. This rearrangement joins TRBV21-1 to TRBJ2-2; the table calls TRBD1, which could not be checked here. TRBV21-1 is termed a pseudogene. The CDR3 covers 14 residues.

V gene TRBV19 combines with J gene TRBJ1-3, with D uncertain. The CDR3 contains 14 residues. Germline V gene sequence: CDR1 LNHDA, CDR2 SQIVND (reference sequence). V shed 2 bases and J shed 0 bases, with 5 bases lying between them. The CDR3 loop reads CASSISVSGNTIYF. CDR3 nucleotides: TGTGCCAGTAGTATATCGGTCTCTGGAAACACCATATATTTT.

In DNA, the CDR3 is TGTGCCAGCAGCCCACATACAGGGGTTAACACCGGGGAGCTGTTTTTT. It specifies CASSPHTGVNTGELFF. The V and J genes are TRBV5-6 and TRBJ2-2; 7 bases match TRBD1. The CDR3 covers 16 residues. The J segment lost 2 bases and the V segment lost 4 bases, leaving 8 bases of the junction unmatched. In germline, CDR1 is SGHDT, CDR2 YYEEEE. The variable domain in full, with the rest retrieved from reference TRBV5-6 and TRBJ2-2, is DAGVTQSPTHLIKTRGQQVTLRCSPKSGHDTVSWYQQALGQGPQFIFQYYEEEERQRGNFPDRFSGHQFPNYSSELNVNALLLGDSALYLCASSPHTGVNTGELFFGEGSRLTVL.

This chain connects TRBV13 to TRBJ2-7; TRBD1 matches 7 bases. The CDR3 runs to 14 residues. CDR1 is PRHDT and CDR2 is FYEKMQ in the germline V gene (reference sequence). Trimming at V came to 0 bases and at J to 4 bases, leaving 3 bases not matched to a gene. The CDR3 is CASSLGDRVYEQYF. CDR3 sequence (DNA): TGTGCCAGCAGCTTAGGAGACAGGGTGTACGAGCAGTACTTC.

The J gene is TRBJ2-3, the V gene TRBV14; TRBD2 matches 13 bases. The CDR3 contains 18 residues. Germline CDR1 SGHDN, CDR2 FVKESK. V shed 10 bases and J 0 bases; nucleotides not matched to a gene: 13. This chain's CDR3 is CAIRERLAGGSSTDTQYF. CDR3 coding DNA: TGTGCCATCCGAGAAAGACTAGCGGGGGGTTCTAGCACAGATACGCAGTATTTT.

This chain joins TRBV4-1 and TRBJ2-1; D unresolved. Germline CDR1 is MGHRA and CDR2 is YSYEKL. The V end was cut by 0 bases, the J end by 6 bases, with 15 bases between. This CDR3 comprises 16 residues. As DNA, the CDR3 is TGCGCCAGCAGCCAAGATTATACGAGTAAAGCCAATGAGCAGTTCTTC. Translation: CASSQDYTSKANEQFF.

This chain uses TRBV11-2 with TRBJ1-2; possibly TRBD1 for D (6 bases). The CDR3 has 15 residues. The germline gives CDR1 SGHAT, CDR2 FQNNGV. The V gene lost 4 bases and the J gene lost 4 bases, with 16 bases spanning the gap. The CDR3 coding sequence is TGTGCCAGCAGCTCCACATCGGGGGGCGGCTATGGCTACACCTTC. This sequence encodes CASSSTSGGGYGYTF.

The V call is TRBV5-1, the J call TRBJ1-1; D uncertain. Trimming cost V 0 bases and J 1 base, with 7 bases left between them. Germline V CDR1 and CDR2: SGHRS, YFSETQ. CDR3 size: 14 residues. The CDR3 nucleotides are TGCGCCAGCAGCTTGGGAACACAGAACACTGAAGCTTTCTTT. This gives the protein CASSLGTQNTEAFF.

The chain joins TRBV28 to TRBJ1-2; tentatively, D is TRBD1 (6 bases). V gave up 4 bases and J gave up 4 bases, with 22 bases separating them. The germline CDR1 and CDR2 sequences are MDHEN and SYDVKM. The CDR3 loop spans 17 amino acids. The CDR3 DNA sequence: TGTGCCAGCAGTTCCTCCTTCGGGACAAACCCATTCTATGGCTACACCTTC. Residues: CASSSSFGTNPFYGYTF.

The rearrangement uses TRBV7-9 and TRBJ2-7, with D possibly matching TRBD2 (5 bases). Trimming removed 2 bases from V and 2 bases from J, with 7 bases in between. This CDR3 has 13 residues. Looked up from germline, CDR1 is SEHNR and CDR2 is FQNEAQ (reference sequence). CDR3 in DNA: TGTGCCAGCAGCTTACCGGGGACCTACGAGCAGTACTTC. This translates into CASSLPGTYEQYF. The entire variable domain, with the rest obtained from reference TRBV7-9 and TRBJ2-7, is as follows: DTGVSQNPRHKITKRGQNVTFRCDPISEHNRLYWYRQTLGQGPEFLTYFQNEAQLEKSRLLSDRFSAERPKGSFSTLEIQRTEQGDSAMYLCASSLPGTYEQYFGPGTRLTVT.

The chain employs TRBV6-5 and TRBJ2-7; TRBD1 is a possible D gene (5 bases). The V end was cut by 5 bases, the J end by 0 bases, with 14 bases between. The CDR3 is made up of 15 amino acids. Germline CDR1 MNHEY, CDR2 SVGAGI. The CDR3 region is CASSRQSLSSYEQYF. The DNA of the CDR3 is TGTGCCAGCAGTCGACAGTCCCTGAGCTCCTACGAGCAGTACTTC.

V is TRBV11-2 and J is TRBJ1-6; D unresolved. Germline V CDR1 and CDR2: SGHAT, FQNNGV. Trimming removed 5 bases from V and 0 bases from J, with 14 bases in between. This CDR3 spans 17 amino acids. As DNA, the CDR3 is TGTGCCAGCAGCGTACCTCCTGGGAGCTCCTATAATTCACCCCTCCACTTT. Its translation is CASSVPPGSSYNSPLHF.

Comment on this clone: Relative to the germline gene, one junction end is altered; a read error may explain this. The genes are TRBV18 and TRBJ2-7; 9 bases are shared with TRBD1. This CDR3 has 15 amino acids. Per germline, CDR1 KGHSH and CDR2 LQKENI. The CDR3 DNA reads TGTGCCAGCTCATCACCGGGACAGGGAACCTACGAGCAGTACTTC. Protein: CASSSPGQGTYEQYF.

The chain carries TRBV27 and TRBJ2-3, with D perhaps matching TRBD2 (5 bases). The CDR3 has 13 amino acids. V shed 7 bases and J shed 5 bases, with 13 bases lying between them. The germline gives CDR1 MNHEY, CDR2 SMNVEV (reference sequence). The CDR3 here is CASKLTGGDTQYF. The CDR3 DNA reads TGTGCCAGCAAACTAACCGGAGGAGATACGCAGTATTTT.

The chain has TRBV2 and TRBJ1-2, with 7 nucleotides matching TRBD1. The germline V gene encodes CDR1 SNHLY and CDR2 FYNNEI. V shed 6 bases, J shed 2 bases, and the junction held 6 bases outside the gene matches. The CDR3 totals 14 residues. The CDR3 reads CASRETGLNYGYTF. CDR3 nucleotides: TGTGCCAGCAGAGAGACAGGGCTGAACTATGGCTACACCTTC.

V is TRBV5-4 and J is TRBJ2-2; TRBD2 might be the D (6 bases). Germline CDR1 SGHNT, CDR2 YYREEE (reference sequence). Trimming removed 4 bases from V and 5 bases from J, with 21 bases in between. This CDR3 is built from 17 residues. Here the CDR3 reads CASSLGLLRGRTGELFF. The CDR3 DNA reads TGTGCCAGCAGCCTGGGTCTATTGCGGGGTCGGACCGGGGAGCTGTTTTTT.

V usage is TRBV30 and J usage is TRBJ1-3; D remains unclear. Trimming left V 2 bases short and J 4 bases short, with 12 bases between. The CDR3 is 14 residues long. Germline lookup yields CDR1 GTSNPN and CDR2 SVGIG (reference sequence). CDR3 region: CAWSSGPAGNTIYF. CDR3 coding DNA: TGTGCCTGGAGTAGTGGGCCCGCGGGAAACACCATATATTTT.

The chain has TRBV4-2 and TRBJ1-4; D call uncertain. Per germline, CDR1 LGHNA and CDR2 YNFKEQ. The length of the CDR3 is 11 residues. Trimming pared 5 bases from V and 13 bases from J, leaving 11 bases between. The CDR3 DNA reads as TGTGCCAGCAGCGGGGAGAGAGGACTGTTTTTT. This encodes CASSGERGLFF.

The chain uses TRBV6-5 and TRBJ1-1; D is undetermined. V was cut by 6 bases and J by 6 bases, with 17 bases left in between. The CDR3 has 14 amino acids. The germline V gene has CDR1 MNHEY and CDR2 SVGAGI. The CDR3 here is CASRLKEVIAEAFF. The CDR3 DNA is TGTGCCAGCAGATTAAAAGAGGTGATCGCTGAAGCTTTCTTT.

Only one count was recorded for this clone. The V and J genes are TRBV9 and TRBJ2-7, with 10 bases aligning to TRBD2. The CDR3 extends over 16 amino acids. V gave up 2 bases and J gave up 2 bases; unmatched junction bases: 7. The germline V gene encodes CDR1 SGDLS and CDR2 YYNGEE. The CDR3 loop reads CASSVNSGGSTYEQYF. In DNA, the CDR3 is TGTGCCAGCAGCGTTAATAGCGGGGGGAGTACCTACGAGCAGTACTTC.

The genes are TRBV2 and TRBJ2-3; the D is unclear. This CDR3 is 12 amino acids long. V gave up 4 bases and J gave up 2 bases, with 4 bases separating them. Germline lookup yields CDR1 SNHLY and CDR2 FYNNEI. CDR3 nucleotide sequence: TGTGCCAGCAGTGTACACACAGATACGCAGTATTTT. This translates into CASSVHTDTQYF.

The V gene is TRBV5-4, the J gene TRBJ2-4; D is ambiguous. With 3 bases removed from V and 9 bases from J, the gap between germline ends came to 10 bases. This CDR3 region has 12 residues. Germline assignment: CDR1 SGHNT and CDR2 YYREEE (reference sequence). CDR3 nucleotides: TGTGCCAGCAGCTATAACAGTGCCATTCAGTACTTC. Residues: CASSYNSAIQYF.